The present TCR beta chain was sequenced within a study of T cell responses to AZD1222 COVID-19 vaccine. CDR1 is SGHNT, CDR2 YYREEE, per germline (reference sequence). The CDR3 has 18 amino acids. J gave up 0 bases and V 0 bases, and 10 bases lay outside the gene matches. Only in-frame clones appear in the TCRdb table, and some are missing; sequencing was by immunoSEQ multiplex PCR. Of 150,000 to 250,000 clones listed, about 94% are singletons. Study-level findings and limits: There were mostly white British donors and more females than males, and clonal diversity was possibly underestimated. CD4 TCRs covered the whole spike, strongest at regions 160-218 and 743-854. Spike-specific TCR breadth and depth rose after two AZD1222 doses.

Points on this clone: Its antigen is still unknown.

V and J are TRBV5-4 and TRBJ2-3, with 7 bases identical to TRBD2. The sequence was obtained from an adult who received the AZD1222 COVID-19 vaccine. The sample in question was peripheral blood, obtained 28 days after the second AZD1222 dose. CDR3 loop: CASSLGPTLAPSTDTQYF. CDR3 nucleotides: TGTGCCAGCAGCTTGGGCCCTACACTAGCGCCTAGCACAGATACGCAGTATTTT.